A selection of T cell receptor beta chains follows, all from one sample in a study of read filtering for tumor transcriptome and immune sequencing. MiXCR was run by TCRdb on the reads, yielding one entry per CDR3 protein. This sample yields approximately 61,000 distinct CDR3 sequences, of which roughly 18% are seen a single time; 11% to 15% belongs to the top ten. Sequencing was performed on a population of CD138-negative cells sorted from bone marrow. Source of these receptors: a donor aged 40 or over with multiple myeloma. CDR3s include the opening cysteine and the closing phenylalanine or tryptophan. A D gene is named only where the DNA matches it firmly. For some rows the clone size is stated as once, few or many, or as a class when expanded; others skip it.

>18|TRBV19|many|TRBJ2-1|TRBD2
TGTGCCAGTCGGAAGGCGAGCGGGGGGGCGATCTCCTACAATGAGCAGTTCTTC
CASRKASGGAISYNEQFF
>14|TRBV20-1|NA|TRBJ2-1|NA
TGCAGTGCTGGAGCTCAATTCTCCTACAATGAGCAGTTCTTC
CSAGAQFSYNEQFF
>15|TRBV5-1|many|TRBJ2-1|NA
TGCGCCAGCAGCTTGGGGGGGACCGCTAACAATGAGCAGTTCTTC
CASSLGGTANNEQFF
>14|TRBV19|NA|TRBJ2-5|NA
TGTGCCAGTAGTATTGGGTCCGGACAAGAGACCCAGTACTTC
CASSIGSGQETQYF
>14|TRBV19|many|TRBJ1-4|TRBD1
TGTGCCAGTACCCCGCAGGGGGCCAAAGGAAAACTGTTTTTT
CASTPQGAKGKLFF
>16|TRBV5-1|medium-sized|TRBJ2-1|NA
TGCGCCAGCAGCTTGGTGGCAGGGAGGATATACAATGAGCAGTTCTTC
CASSLVAGRIYNEQFF
>17|TRBV7-6|NA|TRBJ2-2|NA
TGTGCCAGCAGCCTAGGGCAGCCGGTGGTGAACACCGGGGAGCTGTTTTTT
CASSLGQPVVNTGELFF
>16|TRBV7-2|many|TRBJ2-5|TRBD2
TGTGCCAGCAGCTTAGCCCTAGGCGGGGGCCAAGAGACCCAGTACTTC
CASSLALGGGQETQYF
>14|TRBV18|few|TRBJ1-1|NA
TGTGCCAGCTCACCACCCTCAGGGGCCACTGAAGCTTTCTTT
CASSPPSGATEAFF
>14|TRBV29-1|many|TRBJ2-3|NA
TGCAGCGTTGATGACGGGGTTGGGACAGATACGCAGTATTTT
CSVDDGVGTDTQYF
>13|TRBV28|many|TRBJ2-5|NA
TGTGCCAGCGAGCAGTCTGCCCCAGAGACCCAGTACTTC
CASEQSAPETQYF
>13|TRBV3-1|medium-sized|TRBJ2-1|NA
TGTGCCAGCAGCCAACCAACAGGGAATGAGCAGTTCTTC
CASSQPTGNEQFF
>14|TRBV6-2/TRBV6-3|many|TRBJ2-2|NA
TGTGCCAGCAGTGGACAGATGAACACCGGGGAGCTGTTTTTT
CASSGQMNTGELFF
>14|TRBV7-9|once|TRBJ2-1|TRBD1
TGTGCCAGCAGCCTCGGGACAGTTAACAATGAGCAGTTCTTC
CASSLGTVNNEQFF
>15|TRBV20-1|many|TRBJ2-7|TRBD2
TGCAGTGCTAGACTAGCGGGAGGAATCAACTACGAGCAGTACTTC
CSARLAGGINYEQYF
>15|TRBV7-3|many|TRBJ2-3|TRBD2
TGTGCCAGCACCTCGGGACTAGCCGACACAGATACGCAGTATTTT
CASTSGLADTDTQYF
>15|TRBV20-1|NA|TRBJ2-6|NA
TGCAGTATCTCGACCGGGAGCTCTGGGGCCAACGTCCAGACTTTC
CSISTGSSGANVQTF
>13|TRBV5-1|many|TRBJ2-7|TRBD1
TGCGCCAGCAGCCTTACGACAGGGAGCGAGCAGTACTTC
CASSLTTGSEQYF
>13|TRBV20-1|many|TRBJ2-5|NA
TGCAGTGCTTATCCCGGGACTCCAGAGACCCAGTACTTC
CSAYPGTPETQYF
>14|TRBV20-1|many|TRBJ2-3|TRBD2
TGCAGTGCTAGATCTAGCGGGGGGACAGATACGCAGTATTTT
CSARSSGGTDTQYF